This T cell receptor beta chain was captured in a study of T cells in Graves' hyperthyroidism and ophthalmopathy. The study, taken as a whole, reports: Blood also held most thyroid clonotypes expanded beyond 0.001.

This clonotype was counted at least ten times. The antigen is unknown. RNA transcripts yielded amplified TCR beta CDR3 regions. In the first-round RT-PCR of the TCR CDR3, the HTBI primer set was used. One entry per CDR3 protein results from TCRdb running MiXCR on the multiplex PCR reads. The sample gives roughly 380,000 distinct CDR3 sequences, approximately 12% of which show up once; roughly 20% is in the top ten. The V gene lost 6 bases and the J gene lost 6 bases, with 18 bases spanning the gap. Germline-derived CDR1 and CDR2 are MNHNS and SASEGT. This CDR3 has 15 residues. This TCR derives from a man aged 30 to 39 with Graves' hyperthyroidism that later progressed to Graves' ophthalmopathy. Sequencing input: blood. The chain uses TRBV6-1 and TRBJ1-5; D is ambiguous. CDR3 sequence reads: CASSTQPGMGQPQHF. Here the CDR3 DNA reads TGTGCCAGCAGCACCCAACCCGGGATGGGTCAGCCCCAGCATTTT.